A single sample gave rise to the 11 T cell receptor beta chains below, sequenced in a study of CD8+ T cells in alopecia areata. Treatment specified: oral pan-JAK inhibitor, 5-10 mg twice daily. Following RNA extraction, reverse transcription yielded cDNA that acted as the sequencing template. TCRdb's copy holds only in-frame clones and misses some; the assay was immunoSEQ multiplex PCR. The table records 95,000 to 100,000 clones, roughly two thirds of them present only once. The material sequenced was CD8+ T cells sorted from blood, taken at week 4, from a patient treated with tofacitinib. The origin of the receptors is a human donor with alopecia areata.

The chain links TRBV29-1 to TRBJ2-7, with a weak D call TRBD1 (6 bases). The CDR3 loop spans 12 amino acids. Trimming removed 4 bases from V and 6 bases from J, with 13 bases in between. CDR1 and CDR2 from the germline V gene are SQVTM and ANQGSEA. The CDR3 region has the DNA TGCAGCGTTGTGGGGGCACTCAGCGAGCAGTACTTC. This codes for CSVVGALSEQYF.

The gene calls are TRBV18 and TRBJ2-7; D not certain. The V gene's germline CDR1 is KGHSH and CDR2 LQKENI. With 2 bases removed from V and 3 bases from J, the gap between germline ends came to 8 bases. This CDR3 has 13 residues. The CDR3 DNA follows: TGTGCCAGCTCACCAGTAACATACTACGAGCAGTACTTC. Amino acids: CASSPVTYYEQYF. Full variable domain (missing parts from reference TRBV18 and TRBJ2-7): NAGVMQNPRHLVRRRGQEARLRCSPMKGHSHVYWYRQLPEEGLKFMVYLQKENIIDESGMPKERFSAEFPKEGPSILRIQQVVRGDSAAYFCASSPVTYYEQYFGPGTRLTVT.

The chain has TRBV7-2 and TRBJ1-5, with D unresolved. The germline CDR1 and CDR2 sequences are SGHTA and FQGNSA. V was pared by 5 bases and J by 0 bases, with 11 bases between. There are 15 residues in the CDR3. CDR3 in DNA: TGTGCCAGCAGCCCTGGGCCATATAGCAATCAGCCCCAGCATTTT. This encodes CASSPGPYSNQPQHF. Full variable domain (outside the CDR3, taken from reference TRBV7-2 and TRBJ1-5): GAGVSQSPSNKVTEKGKDVELRCDPISGHTALYWYRQSLGQGLEFLIYFQGNSAPDKSGLPSDRFSAERTGGSVSTLTIQRTQQEDSAVYLCASSPGPYSNQPQHFGDGTRLSIL.

This chain links TRBV28 with TRBJ2-7; possibly TRBD1 for D (5 bases). The CDR3 length is 12 residues. Germline V gene lookup returns CDR1 MDHEN and CDR2 SYDVKM. V lost 3 bases and J lost 5, with 8 bases in between. CDR3 in DNA: TGTGCCAGCAGTTTCCGCAGGGACGAGCAGTACTTC. Encoded protein: CASSFRRDEQYF. The full variable domain, completed using reference TRBV28 and TRBJ2-7, is DVKVTQSSRYLVKRTGEKVFLECVQDMDHENMFWYRQDPGLGLRLIYFSYDVKMKEKGDIPEGYSVSREKKERFSLILESASTNQTSMYLCASSFRRDEQYFGPGTRLTVT.

The chain combines TRBV4-1 with TRBJ2-5, with TRBD1 identical over 7 bases. Germline CDR1 and CDR2: MGHRA and YSYEKL. Unmatched junction bases numbered 15, after V lost 2 bases and J lost 0 bases. The CDR3 contains 19 residues. CDR3 residues: CASSQSPRETGPYQETQYF. As DNA, the CDR3 is TGCGCCAGCAGCCAAAGCCCTAGAGAGACAGGGCCGTACCAAGAGACCCAGTACTTC.

The rearrangement links TRBV4-3 to TRBJ2-5, with 7 bases matching TRBD1. The CDR3 contains 14 residues. Trimming at V came to 4 bases and at J to 6 bases, leaving 8 bases not matched to a gene. Germline V gene lookup returns CDR1 LGHNA and CDR2 YSLEER. The CDR3 DNA reads as TGCGCCAGCAGCCCTTGGGTACAGGGGAAGACCCAGTACTTC. This translates into CASSPWVQGKTQYF.

This clone has more than one count but fewer than ten. This sequence joins TRBV7-2 and TRBJ2-2; D unclear. V dropped 2 bases and J dropped 5 bases, with 0 bases sitting between them. The CDR3 is 11 residues long. The germline V gene encodes CDR1 SGHTA and CDR2 FQGNSA. In DNA form, the CDR3 reads TGTGCCAGCAGCTTAACCGGGGAGCTGTTTTTT. Translated, it gives CASSLTGELFF.

Only one count was recorded for this clone. The V gene is TRBV27, the J gene TRBJ2-7; 8 nucleotides match TRBD1. The CDR3 length is 14 residues. Germline lookup yields CDR1 MNHEY and CDR2 SMNVEV (reference sequence). V was clipped by 2 bases and J by 6 bases; unmatched bases: 6. The CDR3 DNA reads TGTGCCAGCAGTTTAGCAGGGGGCGAGGGCGAGCAGTACTTC. This codes for CASSLAGGEGEQYF.

The chain carries TRBV9 and TRBJ2-3, with D unclear. Germline loops: CDR1 SGDLS, CDR2 YYNGEE. The ends were cut back, 3 bases at V and 4 bases at J, with 9 bases in the middle. The CDR3 runs to 13 residues. Here the CDR3 reads CASSAYLADTQYF. The CDR3 region has the DNA TGTGCCAGCAGCGCGTACCTAGCAGATACGCAGTATTTT.

The J gene is TRBJ2-7, the V gene TRBV2; 11 bases fit TRBD2. The CDR3 covers 16 residues. Per the germline V gene, CDR1 is SNHLY and CDR2 is FYNNEI. The junction had 4 bases not matched to a gene; V was cut back by 3 bases and J by 0 bases. Written as DNA, the CDR3 is TGTGCCAGCAGTGACGTCGGGACTAGCGGCTCCTACGAGCAGTACTTC. Its translation: CASSDVGTSGSYEQYF. The variable domain in full, with the rest retrieved from reference TRBV2 and TRBJ2-7, is EPEVTQTPSHQVTQMGQEVILRCVPISNHLYFYWYRQILGQKVEFLVSFYNNEISEKSEIFDDQFSVERPDGSNFTLKIRSTKLEDSAMYFCASSDVGTSGSYEQYFGPGTRLTVT.

J is TRBJ1-5 and V is TRBV5-8, with D hard to call. The CDR3 is 16 residues long. From germline, CDR1 is SGHTS and CDR2 YDEGEE. V gave up 4 bases and J gave up 6 bases, with 20 bases separating them. The CDR3 loop reads CASSPIQSPGLQPQHF. The DNA for the CDR3 is TGTGCCAGCAGCCCGATTCAATCGCCAGGACTTCAGCCCCAGCATTTT.